The sequence of this T cell receptor (beta chain) was determined in a study of human versus mouse CDR3 diversity and MHC coevolution. Broader study findings: About 1.6 million TCR beta clonotypes were estimated for humans, the largest repertoire. The lowest clonal inequality scores came from most of the three human donors.

Clones were read by immunoSEQ multiplex PCR, and TCRdb kept only the in-frame ones, dropping some. The sample includes some 82,000 clones, around 93% seen only once; the top ten take roughly 1.3%. Naive CD4 T cells, CD45RO-negative and CD62L-positive, were flow-sorted from PBMCs. This CDR3 is built from 13 residues. V was trimmed by 3 bases and J by 6 bases, leaving 12 bases between them. Germline V gives CDR1 MDHEN, CDR2 SYDVKM. This clone occurred once. Its cognate antigen is unknown. The rearrangement uses TRBV28 and TRBJ2-7; D unclear. The sequence came from a person between 25 and 69 years old in good health. Sequenced material: naive CD4+ T cells from blood. Subset of the sample: CD45RO-negative CD62L-positive naive CD4 T cells. The CDR3 DNA follows: TGTGCCAGCAGTTTGGGTGGGCCCGTCGAGCAGTACTTC. Translating gives CASSLGGPVEQYF.